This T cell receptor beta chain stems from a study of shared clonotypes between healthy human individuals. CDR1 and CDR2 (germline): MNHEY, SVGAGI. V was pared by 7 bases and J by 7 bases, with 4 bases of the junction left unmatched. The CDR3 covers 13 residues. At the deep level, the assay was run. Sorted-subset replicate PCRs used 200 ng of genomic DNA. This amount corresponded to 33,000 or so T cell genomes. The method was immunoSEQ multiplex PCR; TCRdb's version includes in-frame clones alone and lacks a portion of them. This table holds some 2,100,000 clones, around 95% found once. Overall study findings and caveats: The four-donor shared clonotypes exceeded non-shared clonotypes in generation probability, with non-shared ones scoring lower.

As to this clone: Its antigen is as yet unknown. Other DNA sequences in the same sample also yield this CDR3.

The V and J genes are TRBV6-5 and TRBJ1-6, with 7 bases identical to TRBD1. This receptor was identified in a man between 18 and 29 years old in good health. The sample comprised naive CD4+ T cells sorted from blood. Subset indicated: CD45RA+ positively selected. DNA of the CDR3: TGTGCCAGCACCCGGGACAGCAATTCACCCCTCCACTTT. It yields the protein CASTRDSNSPLHF.